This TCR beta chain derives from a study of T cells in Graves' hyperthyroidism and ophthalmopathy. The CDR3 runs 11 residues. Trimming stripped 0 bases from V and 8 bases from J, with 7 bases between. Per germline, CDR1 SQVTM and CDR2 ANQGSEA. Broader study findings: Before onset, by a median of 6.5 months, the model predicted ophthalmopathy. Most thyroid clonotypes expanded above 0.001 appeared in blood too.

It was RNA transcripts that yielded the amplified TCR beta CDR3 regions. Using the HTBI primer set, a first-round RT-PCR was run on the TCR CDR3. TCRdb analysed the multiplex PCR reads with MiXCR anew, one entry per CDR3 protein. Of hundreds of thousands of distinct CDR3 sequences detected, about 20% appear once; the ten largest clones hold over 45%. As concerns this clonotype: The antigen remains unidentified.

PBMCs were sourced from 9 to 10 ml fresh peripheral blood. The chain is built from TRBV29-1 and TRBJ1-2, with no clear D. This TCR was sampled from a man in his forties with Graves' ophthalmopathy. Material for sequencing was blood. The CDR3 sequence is CSVEDLEGYTF. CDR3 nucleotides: TGCAGCGTTGAAGATTTGGAGGGCTACACCTTC.